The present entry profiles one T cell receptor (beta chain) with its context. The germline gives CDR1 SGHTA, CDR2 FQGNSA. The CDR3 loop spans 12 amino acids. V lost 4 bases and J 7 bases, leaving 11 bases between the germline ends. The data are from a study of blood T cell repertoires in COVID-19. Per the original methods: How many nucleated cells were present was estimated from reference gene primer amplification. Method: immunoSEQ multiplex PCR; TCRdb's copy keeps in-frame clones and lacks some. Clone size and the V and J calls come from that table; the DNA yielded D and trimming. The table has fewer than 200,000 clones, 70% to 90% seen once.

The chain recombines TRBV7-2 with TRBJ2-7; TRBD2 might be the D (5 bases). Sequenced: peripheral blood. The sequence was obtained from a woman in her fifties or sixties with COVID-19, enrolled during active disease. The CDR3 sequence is CASSSGAGEQYF. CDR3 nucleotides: TGTGCCAGCAGCTCCGGTGCGGGTGAGCAGTACTTC.